This T cell receptor beta chain came from a study of PD-L1 blockade in urothelial cancer. Some clones are missing from TCRdb's copy, which holds only in-frame ones; the method was immunoSEQ multiplex PCR. The sample lists 25,000 to 30,000 clones; 80% to 85% were seen once. The CDR3 totals 14 residues. CDR1 MDHEN and CDR2 SYDVKM come from the germline V gene. V was clipped by 3 bases and J by 6 bases; unmatched bases: 2. Sample time point: peripheral blood 6 weeks after treatment start. The V and J genes are TRBV28 and TRBJ2-2; 9 bases are shared with TRBD2. The TCR originated in a man aged 65-85 years with urothelial cancer. The specimen was PBMCs, collected around atezolizumab (anti-PD-L1) treatment. Written as DNA, the CDR3 is TGTGCCAGCAGTTTTTCTAGCGGGGCCGGGGAGCTGTTTTTT. Protein sequence: CASSFSSGAGELFF. Based on the CDR3 plus reference TRBV28 and TRBJ2-2, the full variable domain is DVKVTQSSRYLVKRTGEKVFLECVQDMDHENMFWYRQDPGLGLRLIYFSYDVKMKEKGDIPEGYSVSREKKERFSLILESASTNQTSMYLCASSFSSGAGELFFGEGSRLTVL.